The source of this T cell receptor (beta chain) is a study of CD8 T cells in Susac syndrome. When the RNA was reverse transcribed, random hexamers were used with an input of about 0.5 to 1 ug. Amplification of TCR beta CDR3 used immunoSEQ multiplex PCR across 54 Vbeta and 13 Jbeta. TCRdb passed the immunoSEQ multiplex PCR reads through MiXCR, listing each CDR3 protein once. Of a few hundred thousand distinct CDR3 sequences listed, just over 90% are singletons. V dropped 5 bases and J dropped 0 bases, with 13 bases sitting between them. The CDR3 extends over 16 amino acids. Germline V gives CDR1 SGHTA, CDR2 FQGNSA.

J is TRBJ1-4 and V is TRBV7-2; D not certain. Input material: CD4+ T cells from PBMCs. This receptor was taken from a human donor with multiple sclerosis. CDR3 loop: CASSLRTSATNEKLFF. The CDR3 bases are TGTGCCAGCAGCCTCAGGACGTCTGCAACTAATGAAAAACTGTTTTTT.